The 9 T cell receptor beta chains below were found in one sample sequenced in a study of T cells after yellow fever vaccination. TCRdb processed the 5' RACE reads anew with MiXCR; each CDR3 protein has one entry. The sample consists of under 550,000 distinct CDR3 sequences, 21% of them appearing once. The sample here was PBMCs, taken about 20 days after the first yellow fever vaccination. All receptors derive from a man aged 18 to 35 who received the YFV17D yellow fever vaccine.

This clonotype has just a few counts. CDR3 residues: CSARRGDSQETQYF. CDR3 sequence (DNA): TGCAGTGCCCGGCGGGGGGACAGCCAAGAGACCCAGTACTTC. The chain combines TRBV20-1 with TRBJ2-5; tentatively, D is TRBD2 (8 bases). The CDR3 is 14 amino acids. CDR1 and CDR2 (germline): DFQATT, SNEGSKA (reference sequence). Trimming took 6 bases from V and 1 from J, leaving 15 bases between them.

The genes are TRBV20-1 and TRBJ2-1; 16 nucleotides line up with TRBD2. This CDR3 has 17 residues. Germline V gene sequence: CDR1 DFQATT, CDR2 SNEGSKA (reference sequence). J gave up 1 base and V 6 bases, and 6 bases lay outside the gene matches. The CDR3 is CSAEGLAGGRSYNEQFF. CDR3 bases: TGCAGTGCCGAGGGACTAGCGGGGGGGAGGTCCTACAATGAGCAGTTCTTC.

Only a few counts were recorded for this clonotype. V is TRBV7-9 and J is TRBJ1-4; D is possibly TRBD1 (6 bases). The CDR3 has 12 residues. The germline V gene has CDR1 SEHNR and CDR2 FQNEAQ (reference sequence). Trimming cost V 0 bases and J 17 bases, with 13 bases left between them. The CDR3 DNA follows: TGTGCCAGCAGCTTAGCGGCAGGGGCGATATTTTTT. Protein product: CASSLAAGAIFF.

In its sample, this clonotype was seen many times. The J gene is TRBJ1-2, the V gene TRBV4-2; D is unresolved. The CDR3 covers 12 residues. V dropped 3 bases and J dropped 14 bases, with 16 bases sitting between them. The germline V gene has CDR1 LGHNA and CDR2 YNFKEQ. This CDR3 is CASSQDGRVQTF. The CDR3 nucleotides are TGTGCCAGCAGCCAGGATGGACGGGTCCAAACCTTC.

This chain uses TRBV6-1 with TRBJ2-7; D unresolved. This CDR3 has 11 amino acids. Germline CDR1 MNHNS, CDR2 SASEGT. Trimming took off 10 bases at V and 10 bases at J, with 17 bases between the two ends. CDR3 residues: CATRSAWLQYF. CDR3 bases: TGTGCCACTCGCAGCGCATGGTTACAGTACTTC.

This clonotype has a handful of counts. V usage is TRBV10-3 and J usage is TRBJ2-7; weak D call: TRBD1 (6 bases). CDR3 length: 12 residues. V was shortened by 6 bases and J by 4 bases, with 10 bases between the two germline ends. Germline V CDR1 and CDR2: ENHRY, SYGVKD. The CDR3 region has the DNA TGTGCCATCAGCTCAACAGGGTACGAGCAGTACGTC. Translating gives CAISSTGYEQYV.

The chain joins TRBV20-1 to TRBJ2-5; 10 nucleotides align to TRBD2. Germline CDR1 reads DFQATT; CDR2 reads SNEGSKA (reference sequence). J was trimmed by 0 bases and V by 0 bases; bases with no gene match: 7. The CDR3 is 17 residues long. CDR3 in DNA: TGCAGTGCTAGAGATCTCGGGCTAGCGGGAGACCAAGAGACCCAGTACTTC. Translation: CSARDLGLAGDQETQYF.

The CDR3 DNA reads TGTGCCAGCATGGGTTACGGGGAACCGCAGTATTTT. Its translation: CASMGYGEPQYF. The V gene is TRBV11-3, the J gene TRBJ2-3, with D possibly TRBD2 on 5 matching bases. The CDR3 is 12 amino acids. V gave up 7 bases and J gave up 10 bases, with 15 bases separating them. Germline V gene lookup returns CDR1 SGHNT and CDR2 YENEEA.

This clonotype was detected a few times. The chain combines TRBV7-2 with TRBJ1-4, with a possible D match to TRBD1 (5 bases). CDR1 SGHTA and CDR2 FQGNSA come from the germline V gene. The CDR3 covers 14 residues. V was cut by 7 bases and J by 3 bases, with 12 bases left in between. The CDR3: CASNEGLANEKLFF. In DNA, the CDR3 is TGTGCCAGCAACGAGGGGTTAGCTAATGAAAAACTGTTTTTT. The full variable domain, its missing parts supplied by reference TRBV7-2 and TRBJ1-4, is GAGVSQSPSNKVTEKGKDVELRCDPISGHTALYWYRQSLGQGLEFLIYFQGNSAPDKSGLPSDRFSAERTGGSVSTLTIQRTQQEDSAVYLCASNEGLANEKLFFGSGTQLSVL.